This passage covers 20 T cell receptor beta chains from one sample sequenced in a study of blood T cell repertoires in COVID-19. Measured with immunoSEQ multiplex PCR; TCRdb has only the in-frame clones, and not every one. The sample comprises under 150,000 clones, roughly 90% of which are singletons, and about 4.5% rests with the top ten. The sample was peripheral blood. Receptors were obtained from a man between 60 and 70 years old with COVID-19, enrolled during active disease.

V is TRBV7-9 and J is TRBJ1-1; the D is unclear. The V gene's germline CDR1 is SEHNR and CDR2 FQNEAQ (reference sequence). Deletions cut 3 bases from V and 11 bases from J, with 16 bases between. There are 13 residues in the CDR3. The CDR3 sequence is CASSLKTSRMAFF. CDR3 coding DNA: TGTGCCAGCAGCTTGAAAACCTCCAGGATGGCTTTCTTT.

The chain recombines TRBV2 with TRBJ2-7; D gene unclear. The CDR3 sequence is 14 residues long. V gave up 5 bases and J gave up 0 bases, with 11 bases separating them. Germline values: CDR1 SNHLY, CDR2 FYNNEI. CDR3: CASSWQVHSYEQYF. The CDR3, as DNA: TGTGCCAGCAGTTGGCAGGTTCACTCCTACGAGCAGTACTTC.

The V and J genes are TRBV28 and TRBJ2-3, with 7 positions matching TRBD2. Germline lookup yields CDR1 MDHEN and CDR2 SYDVKM. V was clipped by 3 bases and J by 0 bases; unmatched bases: 15. CDR3 length: 19 residues. The CDR3 nucleotides read TGTGCCAGCAGTTTCCCCCTCCTCCTAGCGGCCCCAAGCACAGATACGCAGTATTTT. Its protein is CASSFPLLLAAPSTDTQYF.

The rearrangement links TRBV7-3 to TRBJ2-3, with D possibly TRBD2 on 5 matching bases. The CDR3 has 15 amino acids. Germline V lookup: CDR1 SGHTA, CDR2 FQGTGA. Trimming took 1 base from V and 0 from J, leaving 8 bases between them. The CDR3 here is CASSLIGGSTDTQYF. DNA for the CDR3: TGTGCCAGCAGCTTAATCGGCGGGAGCACAGATACGCAGTATTTT.

V usage is TRBV2 and J usage is TRBJ1-5; 11 bases are a match to TRBD1. The V gene end was trimmed by 6 bases and the J gene end by 7 bases; junction bases not matched to a gene: 8. CDR1 SNHLY and CDR2 FYNNEI come from the germline V gene. The CDR3 contains 15 residues. CDR3: CASSAGQGAEQPQHF. The DNA of the CDR3 is TGTGCCAGCAGCGCTGGACAGGGGGCAGAGCAGCCCCAGCATTTT.

The V and J genes are TRBV9 and TRBJ2-3; 7 bases match TRBD2. V dropped 0 bases and J dropped 0; count of bases not matched to a gene: 4. CDR1 and CDR2 from the germline V gene are SGDLS and YYNGEE. The CDR3 consists of 16 residues. As DNA, the CDR3 is TGTGCCAGCAGCGTAGGAAATAGCGGGAGCACAGATACGCAGTATTTT. Translation gives CASSVGNSGSTDTQYF.

This clone has a single count. The chain couples TRBV10-2 to TRBJ1-5; the D gene is possibly TRBD1 (6 bases). Trimming took off 3 bases at V and 3 bases at J, with 18 bases between the two ends. Per the germline V gene, CDR1 is WSHSY and CDR2 is SAAADI. The CDR3 length is 17 residues. CDR3 residues: CASSEFDQGPYNQPQHF. The CDR3, as DNA: TGCGCCAGCAGTGAATTCGACCAGGGGCCCTACAATCAGCCCCAGCATTTT.

The J gene is TRBJ2-7, the V gene TRBV7-9; TRBD2 might be the D (6 bases). V lost 5 bases, J lost 4 bases, and 12 bases lay in between. From germline, CDR1 is SEHNR and CDR2 FQNEAQ (reference sequence). The CDR3 contains 13 residues. The CDR3 is CASSPRDMYEQYF. The CDR3, as DNA: TGTGCCAGCAGCCCGCGGGATATGTACGAGCAGTACTTC.

This clone was counted once. The chain has TRBV28 and TRBJ1-1; tentative D call: TRBD1 (5 bases). Deletions cut 4 bases from V and 4 bases from J, with 19 bases between. The CDR3 sequence is 16 residues long. Germline CDR1 is MDHEN and CDR2 is SYDVKM. CDR3 sequence reads: CASSSSLGAQATEAFF. The CDR3 nucleotides read TGTGCCAGCAGTTCTTCTCTTGGGGCCCAGGCCACTGAAGCTTTCTTT.

The V gene is TRBV5-4, the J gene TRBJ1-2; D ambiguous. V gave up 4 bases and J gave up 4 bases, with 14 bases separating them. Germline loops: CDR1 SGHNT, CDR2 YYREEE (reference sequence). The CDR3 length is 14 residues. The CDR3 is CASSPPPPGYGYTF. The CDR3 DNA sequence: TGTGCCAGCAGCCCCCCCCCGCCGGGCTATGGCTACACCTTC.

The chain couples TRBV7-2 to TRBJ1-2, with D maybe TRBD1 (5 bases). V gave up 2 bases and J gave up 3 bases, with 10 bases separating them. This CDR3 spans 14 amino acids. Germline V gives CDR1 SGHTA, CDR2 FQGNSA. The CDR3: CASSLYGRDYGYTF. CDR3 DNA: TGTGCCAGCAGCTTATATGGCAGGGACTATGGCTACACCTTC.

The chain combines TRBV27 with TRBJ1-2, with 8 nucleotides matching TRBD1. With V trimmed by 3 bases and J by 6 bases, 6 bases remained unmatched. Germline CDR1 and CDR2: MNHEY and SMNVEV (reference sequence). This CDR3 has 14 amino acids. CDR3 nucleotide sequence: TGTGCCAGCAGTTTTTGGGACAGGCCCCATGGCTACACCTTC. It is translated as CASSFWDRPHGYTF.

The chain recombines TRBV5-1 with TRBJ2-7; tentative D call: TRBD2 (5 bases). CDR1 is SGHRS, CDR2 YFSETQ, per germline. The CDR3 is 13 amino acids. V was cut by 2 bases and J by 3 bases, with 9 bases left in between. The CDR3 DNA is TGCGCCAGCAGCTTTACTAGTAACTACGAGCAGTACTTC. Its translation: CASSFTSNYEQYF.

The V and J genes are TRBV6-5 and TRBJ1-5, with D uncertain. Germline values: CDR1 MNHEY, CDR2 SVGAGI. V lost 6 bases and J 3 bases, leaving 9 bases between the germline ends. The CDR3 loop spans 13 amino acids. For the CDR3, the DNA is TGTGCCAGCAGACTTTCAATCAATCAGCCCCAGCATTTT. This sequence encodes CASRLSINQPQHF.

The rearrangement links TRBV11-2 to TRBJ2-1, with TRBD2 matching over 8 bases. J lost 0 bases, V lost 4 bases, and 5 bases had no gene match. CDR1 is SGHAT, CDR2 FQNNGV, per germline. CDR3 length: 16 residues. The chain's CDR3 is CASSSFSGDSYNEQFF. The CDR3 nucleotides are TGTGCCAGCAGCTCCTTTAGCGGGGACTCCTACAATGAGCAGTTCTTC.

The rearrangement links TRBV2 to TRBJ2-1; TRBD2 agrees at 8 bases. Germline assignment: CDR1 SNHLY and CDR2 FYNNEI. The ends lost 4 bases at V and 8 bases at J; junction bases unmatched: 7. This CDR3 has 14 amino acids. The CDR3 DNA follows: TGTGCCAGCAGTGCCGGGACTAGTCTCGATGAGCAGTTCTTC. Translated: CASSAGTSLDEQFF.

The chain has TRBV10-1 and TRBJ1-1; a weak D match, TRBD1 (6 bases). The V end was cut by 2 bases, the J end by 1 base, with 14 bases between. Germline lookup yields CDR1 WNHNN and CDR2 SYGVQD (reference sequence). The CDR3 is 16 residues long. CDR3 coding DNA: TGCGCCAGCAGTGAGAAAGTGGGACACACGAACACTGAAGCTTTCTTT. This translates into CASSEKVGHTNTEAFF.

The chain has TRBV6-1 and TRBJ1-5; 7 nucleotides align to TRBD1. The junction had 6 bases not matched to a gene; V was cut back by 2 bases and J by 11 bases. The CDR3 has 13 amino acids. CDR1 and CDR2 (germline): MNHNS, SASEGT. The CDR3 nucleotides are TGTGCCAGCAGTGAAATTAGGGGGCAGACCCAGCATTTT. It is translated as CASSEIRGQTQHF.

This clone was seen only once. The chain combines TRBV27 with TRBJ2-7, with 7 bases fitting TRBD1. Trimming removed 3 bases from V and 4 bases from J; junction bases left unmatched: 6. CDR1 and CDR2 from the germline V gene are MNHEY and SMNVEV (reference sequence). The CDR3 consists of 14 residues. In DNA, the CDR3 is TGTGCCAGCAGTTTGGTTTCACAGGGGTACGAGCAGTACTTC. This codes for CASSLVSQGYEQYF.

This rearrangement joins TRBV5-6 to TRBJ1-1; D is perhaps TRBD1 (6 bases). Trimming cost V 1 base and J 0 bases, with 13 bases left between them. CDR3 length equals 16 residues. The germline V gene encodes CDR1 SGHDT and CDR2 YYEEEE. CDR3 DNA: TGTGCCAGCAGCTTGTTCCAGGGGTTAGTGAACACTGAAGCTTTCTTT. Translated, it gives CASSLFQGLVNTEAFF.